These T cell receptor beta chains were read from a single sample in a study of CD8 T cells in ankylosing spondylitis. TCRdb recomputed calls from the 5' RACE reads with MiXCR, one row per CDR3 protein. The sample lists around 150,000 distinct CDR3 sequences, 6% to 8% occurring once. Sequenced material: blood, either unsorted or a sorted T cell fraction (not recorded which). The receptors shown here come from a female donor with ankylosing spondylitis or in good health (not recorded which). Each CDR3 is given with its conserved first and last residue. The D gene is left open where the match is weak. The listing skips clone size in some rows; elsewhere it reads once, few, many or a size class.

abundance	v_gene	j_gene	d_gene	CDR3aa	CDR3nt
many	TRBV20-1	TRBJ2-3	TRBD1	CSATRGRGTDTQYF	TGCAGTGCTACAAGGGGGCGCGGGACAGATACGCAGTATTTT
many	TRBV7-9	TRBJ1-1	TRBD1	CASSHRDSMNTEAFF	TGTGCCAGCAGCCATAGGGACAGCATGAACACTGAAGCTTTCTTT
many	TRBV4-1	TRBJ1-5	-	CASSPSTGTQQPQHF	TGCGCCAGCAGCCCATCAACAGGGACTCAACAGCCCCAGCATTTT
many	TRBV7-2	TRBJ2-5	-	CASSLAITQYF	TGTGCCAGCAGCTTAGCTATAACTCAGTACTTC
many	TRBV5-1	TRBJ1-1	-	CASSQMQGQIEAFF	TGCGCCAGCAGCCAAATGCAGGGGCAAATTGAAGCTTTCTTT
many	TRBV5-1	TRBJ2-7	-	CASSAGLTDNEQYF	TGCGCCAGCAGCGCGGGACTCACGGACAACGAGCAGTACTTC
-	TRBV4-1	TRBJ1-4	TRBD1	CASSQETRTGRDEKLFF	TGCGCCAGCAGCCAAGAAACTAGGACAGGTCGAGATGAAAAACTGTTTTTT
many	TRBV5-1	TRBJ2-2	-	CASSLDVRNTGELFF	TGCGCCAGCAGCTTGGACGTCAGAAACACCGGGGAGCTGTTTTTT
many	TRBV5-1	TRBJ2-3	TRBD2	CASSLTGTSGLDTQYF	TGCGCCAGCAGCTTAACCGGGACTAGCGGGTTAGATACGCAGTATTTT
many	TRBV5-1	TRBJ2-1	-	CASSFEGGYNEQFF	TGCGCCAGCAGCTTCGAAGGGGGGTACAATGAGCAGTTCTTC
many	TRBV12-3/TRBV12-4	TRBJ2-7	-	CASSLVNRFDEQYF	TGTGCCAGCAGTTTAGTCAACAGGTTCGACGAGCAGTACTTC
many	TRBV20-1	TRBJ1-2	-	CSARDSGEGYTF	TGCAGTGCTAGGGACTCGGGGGAAGGCTACACCTTC
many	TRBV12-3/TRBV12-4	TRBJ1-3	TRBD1	CASSSTGGGNTIYF	TGTGCCAGCAGTTCTACAGGGGGAGGAAACACCATATATTTT
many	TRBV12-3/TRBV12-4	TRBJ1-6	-	CASGPGNSPLHF	TGTGCCAGCGGGCCAGGGAATTCACCCCTCCACTTT
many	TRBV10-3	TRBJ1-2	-	CAISERTAEQYGYTF	TGTGCCATCAGTGAGAGGACGGCTGAGCAGTATGGCTACACCTTC
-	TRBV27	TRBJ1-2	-	CANSRDRANYGYTF	TGTGCCAACAGTCGGGACCGAGCTAACTATGGCTACACCTTC
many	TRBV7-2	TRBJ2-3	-	CASSLTAGGGDTQYF	TGTGCCAGCAGCTTAACGGCGGGTGGGGGAGATACGCAGTATTTT
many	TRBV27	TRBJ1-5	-	CASSLNSGMYQPQHF	TGTGCCAGCAGTTTGAATTCAGGGATGTATCAGCCCCAGCATTTT
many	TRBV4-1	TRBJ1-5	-	CASSQDPDSGQPQHF	TGCGCCAGCAGCCAAGATCCGGATTCGGGTCAGCCCCAGCATTTT
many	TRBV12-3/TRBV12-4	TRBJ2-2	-	CASSLRGVKTGELFF	TGTGCCAGCAGCCTCAGGGGGGTCAAAACCGGGGAGCTGTTTTTT
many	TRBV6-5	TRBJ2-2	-	CASSYSFTGELFF	TGTGCCAGCAGTTACTCGTTTACCGGGGAGCTGTTTTTT
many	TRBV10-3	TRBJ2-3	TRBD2	CATRGLAGAPTDTQYF	TGTGCCACCAGGGGACTAGCGGGGGCCCCCACAGATACGCAGTATTTT
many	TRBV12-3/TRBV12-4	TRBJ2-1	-	CASSRLGGNEQFF	TGTGCCAGCAGTCGACTCGGAGGGAATGAGCAGTTCTTC
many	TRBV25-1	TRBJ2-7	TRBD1	CASSEPTGGTYEQYF	TGTGCCAGCAGTGAACCGACAGGGGGCACCTACGAGCAGTACTTC
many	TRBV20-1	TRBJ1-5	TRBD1	CSAKTGAQPQHF	TGCAGTGCTAAGACAGGGGCTCAGCCCCAGCATTTT
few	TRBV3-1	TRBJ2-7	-	CATSSSNSPSYEQYF	TGTGCCACCTCGTCAAGTAACTCGCCCTCCTACGAGCAGTACTTC
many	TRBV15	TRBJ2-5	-	CATSRDMETQYF	TGTGCCACCAGCAGAGACATGGAGACCCAGTACTTC
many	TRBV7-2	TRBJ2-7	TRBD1	CASSLGRGYEQYF	TGTGCCAGCAGCTTAGGCAGGGGGTACGAGCAGTACTTC
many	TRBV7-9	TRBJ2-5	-	CASSLSSRLVGQETQYF	TGTGCCAGCAGCTTATCCTCTCGACTAGTCGGGCAAGAGACCCAGTACTTC
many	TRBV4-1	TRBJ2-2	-	CASSQVPTEINTGELFF	TGCGCCAGCAGCCAAGTCCCGACGGAAATCAACACCGGGGAGCTGTTTTTT
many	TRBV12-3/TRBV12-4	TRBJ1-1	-	CASTLRRENTEAFF	TGTGCCAGCACCCTTCGTAGGGAGAACACTGAAGCTTTCTTT
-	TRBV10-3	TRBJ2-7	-	CAIRGGLDSYEQYF	TGTGCCATCAGGGGGGGACTCGACTCCTACGAGCAGTACTTC
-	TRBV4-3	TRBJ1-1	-	CASSRLGQRSMTEAFF	TGCGCCAGCAGCCGCCTTGGACAGAGGAGTATGACTGAAGCTTTCTTT
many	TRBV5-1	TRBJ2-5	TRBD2	CASSLEGLAHETQYF	TGCGCCAGCAGCTTGGAGGGACTAGCACACGAGACCCAGTACTTC
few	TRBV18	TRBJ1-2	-	CASSPKPPQGMDGYTF	TGTGCCAGCTCACCAAAGCCCCCGCAGGGGATGGATGGCTACACCTTC
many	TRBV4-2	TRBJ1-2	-	CASSQADRQLNYGYTF	TGTGCCAGCAGCCAAGCCGACAGGCAATTGAACTATGGCTACACCTTC
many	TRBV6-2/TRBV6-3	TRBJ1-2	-	CASKRQTNYGYTF	TGTGCCAGCAAGAGACAGACTAACTATGGCTACACCTTC
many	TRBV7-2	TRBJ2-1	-	CASSSQGRGSLNEQFF	TGTGCCAGCAGCTCCCAGGGGCGGGGGTCTCTCAATGAGCAGTTCTTC
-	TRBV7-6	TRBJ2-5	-	CASSRGPDGETQYF	TGTGCCAGCAGCCGTGGACCCGATGGAGAGACCCAGTACTTC
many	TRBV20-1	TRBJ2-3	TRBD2	CSGQRGGDTQYF	TGCAGTGGCCAGCGGGGGGGAGATACGCAGTATTTT
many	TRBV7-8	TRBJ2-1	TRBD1	CASSTDRGWEQFF	TGTGCCAGCAGCACCGACAGGGGCTGGGAGCAGTTCTTC
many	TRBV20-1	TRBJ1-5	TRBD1	CSAREDRSQPQHF	TGCAGTGCTAGGGAGGACAGGAGTCAGCCCCAGCATTTT
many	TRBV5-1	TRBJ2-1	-	CASSIDSHNEQFF	TGCGCCAGCAGCATAGACAGCCACAATGAGCAGTTCTTC
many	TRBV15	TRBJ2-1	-	CATSRSGTTNEQFF	TGTGCCACCAGCAGGTCCGGGACAACCAATGAGCAGTTCTTC
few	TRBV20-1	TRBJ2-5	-	CSASLWDSAAQETQYF	TGCAGTGCCAGCCTCTGGGATTCGGCAGCCCAAGAGACCCAGTACTTC
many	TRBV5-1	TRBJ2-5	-	CASNPGHTQETQYF	TGCGCCAGCAACCCGGGACATACGCAAGAGACCCAGTACTTC
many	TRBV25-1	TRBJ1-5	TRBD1	CASRGQGDQPQHF	TGTGCCAGCAGGGGACAGGGTGATCAGCCCCAGCATTTT
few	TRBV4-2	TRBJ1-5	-	CASSQDIGGGNQPQHF	TGTGCCAGCAGCCAAGATATAGGGGGAGGGAATCAGCCCCAGCATTTT
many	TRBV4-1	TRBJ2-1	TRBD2	CASSQGGLAGYNEQFF	TGCGCCAGCAGCCAAGGAGGACTAGCGGGGTACAATGAGCAGTTCTTC
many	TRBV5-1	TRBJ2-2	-	CASSFGQGYTGELFF	TGCGCCAGCAGCTTCGGGCAGGGGTACACCGGGGAGCTGTTTTTT
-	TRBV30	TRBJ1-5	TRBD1	CAWSEDRNQPQHF	TGTGCCTGGAGTGAGGACAGGAATCAGCCCCAGCATTTT
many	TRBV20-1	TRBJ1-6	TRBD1	CSARARTGTGDSPLHF	TGCAGTGCTAGGGCGCGAACCGGGACAGGGGATTCACCCCTCCACTTT
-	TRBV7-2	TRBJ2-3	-	CASSPRAPATQYF	TGTGCCAGCAGCCCCCGCGCACCTGCTACGCAGTATTTT
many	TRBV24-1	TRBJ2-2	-	CATAGHGGADTGELFF	TGTGCCACCGCCGGCCACGGAGGGGCAGATACCGGGGAGCTGTTTTTT
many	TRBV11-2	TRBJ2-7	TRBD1	CASSLKGRGYYSYEQYF	TGTGCCAGCAGCTTAAAAGGCAGGGGGTATTACTCCTACGAGCAGTACTTC
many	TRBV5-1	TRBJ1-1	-	CASSLGVTEAFF	TGCGCCAGCAGCTTGGGAGTGACTGAAGCTTTCTTT
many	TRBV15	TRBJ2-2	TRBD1	CATSRAFGTGNSGELFF	TGTGCCACCAGCAGAGCCTTCGGGACAGGGAATTCCGGGGAGCTGTTTTTT
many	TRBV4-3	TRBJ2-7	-	CASSQDRNRRTGEQYF	TGCGCCAGCAGCCAAGATCGAAACCGTAGGACGGGCGAGCAGTACTTC
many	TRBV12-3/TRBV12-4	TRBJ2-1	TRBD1	CASSPTGRTYNEQFF	TGTGCCAGCAGCCCGACAGGGAGAACCTACAATGAGCAGTTCTTC